This is a list of T cell receptor beta chains from one sample in a study of blood T cell repertoires in COVID-19. TCRdb's copy holds only in-frame clones and misses some; the assay was immunoSEQ multiplex PCR. The sample contains roughly 200,000 clones, around 90% of which appear only once. Sequencing was done on a sample of peripheral blood. Every receptor here comes from a man aged 50-60 years with acute or convalescent COVID-19. Each CDR3 is given with its conserved first and last residue. The D gene is left open where the match is weak. Some rows have no size entry. The others give once, few or many, or a class for an expanded clone.

d_gene | j_gene | v_gene | abundance | CDR3nt | CDR3aa
TRBD2 | TRBJ2-3 | TRBV19 | - | TGTGCCAGTAGTATGGTGGCGGGAGCAGATACGCAGTATTTT | CASSMVAGADTQYF
TRBD1 | TRBJ1-1 | TRBV7-2 | - | TGTGCCAGCAGCTTAGGTACAGGGGTAACTGAAGCTTTCTTT | CASSLGTGVTEAFF
- | TRBJ1-2 | TRBV6-5 | - | TGTGCCAGCAGCCGGGTAGGGAGATATGGCTACACCTTC | CASSRVGRYGYTF
- | TRBJ1-4 | TRBV28 | - | TGTGCCAGCAGTTTACGTTCAGGGAGGGCCAGCGAAAAACTGTTTTTT | CASSLRSGRASEKLFF
- | TRBJ1-1 | TRBV29-1 | - | TGCAGCGTGGCACAGGGATACACTGAAGCTTTCTTT | CSVAQGYTEAFF
- | TRBJ1-1 | TRBV19 | - | TGTGCCAGTAGTATCTCTCTGCTAGGGGCAACTGAAGCTTTCTTT | CASSISLLGATEAFF
TRBD1 | TRBJ1-2 | TRBV4-1 | - | TGCGCCAGCAGCCAAGTCGCGGGACAGGGAAACTATGGCTACACCTTC | CASSQVAGQGNYGYTF
TRBD1 | TRBJ1-2 | TRBV6-6 | - | TGTGCCAGCAGTTACTTAGGGACAGGGCTACGCTATGGCTACACCTTC | CASSYLGTGLRYGYTF
- | TRBJ2-4 | TRBV5-1 | - | TGCGCCAGCAGCTTGGTAACAGGCGAAGGCATTCAGTACTTC | CASSLVTGEGIQYF
- | TRBJ1-1 | TRBV7-2 | once | TGTGCCAGCAGCTTAGGGACAATGAACACTGAAGCTTTCTTT | CASSLGTMNTEAFF
TRBD2 | TRBJ2-3 | TRBV5-5 | - | TGTGCCAGCAGCTCAGTAGCGGGGGGGCTTACGCAGTATTTT | CASSSVAGGLTQYF
TRBD1 | TRBJ2-5 | TRBV7-8 | - | TGTGCCAGCAGCTCATTAGGGACAGTGCAAGAGACCCAGTACTTC | CASSSLGTVQETQYF
TRBD2 | TRBJ2-5 | TRBV4-2 | - | TGTGCCAGCAGCCAAGGCGGCGGGGGTCTCCAAGAGACCCAGTACTTC | CASSQGGGGLQETQYF
TRBD1 | TRBJ2-1 | TRBV18 | - | TGTGCCAGCTCACAAGGGACAGGCGATTACAATGAGCAGTTCTTC | CASSQGTGDYNEQFF
TRBD2 | TRBJ2-1 | TRBV19 | - | TGTGCCAGTAAACTGGCGGGAGGTGGGAAGCAGTTCTTC | CASKLAGGGKQFF
- | TRBJ1-4 | TRBV24-1 | - | TGTGCCACCAGTGACCCAGGGGAGGGGAATGAAAAACTGTTTTTT | CATSDPGEGNEKLFF
TRBD1 | TRBJ1-2 | TRBV24-1 | - | TGTGCCACCAGTGAGTCAGGGGGCTTACTCTCTGGCTACACCTTC | CATSESGGLLSGYTF
- | TRBJ1-6 | TRBV11-2 | - | TGTGCCAGCAGTTTAAACAGGCAGCCGGATTCACCCCTCCACTTT | CASSLNRQPDSPLHF
TRBD1 | TRBJ1-5 | TRBV4-1 | - | TGCGCCAGCAGCCAAGACCTGACAGGGGGCTTCAATCAGCCCCAGCATTTT | CASSQDLTGGFNQPQHF
- | TRBJ1-6 | TRBV14 | - | TGTGCCAGCAGCCTCAGGGGTGGTAATTCACCCCTCCACTTT | CASSLRGGNSPLHF
- | TRBJ2-2 | TRBV15 | - | TGTGCCACCAGCAGAGCTCAGGGAATGGGCGGGGAGCTGTTTTTT | CATSRAQGMGGELFF
- | TRBJ2-3 | TRBV15 | - | TGTGCCACCAGCAGAGCCGGATTAGCCCCAGATACGCAGTATTTT | CATSRAGLAPDTQYF
TRBD1 | TRBJ1-5 | TRBV19 | - | TGTGCCAGTAGTATAGGAAGGGACAGGGGTGATCAGCCCCAGCATTTT | CASSIGRDRGDQPQHF
- | TRBJ2-3 | TRBV3-1/TRBV3-2 | - | TGTGCCAGCAGCTCCCGGGACACGGGCACAGATACGCAGTATTTT | CASSSRDTGTDTQYF
- | TRBJ1-5 | TRBV19 | - | TGTGCCAGTACCCCAACCGGGAATAGCAATCAGCCCCAGCATTTT | CASTPTGNSNQPQHF
- | TRBJ1-1 | TRBV27 | - | TGTGCCAGCAGTTTCCTTCGGGGAGGAGCTATGAACACTGAAGCTTTCTTT | CASSFLRGGAMNTEAFF
- | TRBJ2-5 | TRBV7-3 | - | TGTGCCAGCAGCTTAAATGCTGCTGGGGCCGGGGAGACCCAGTACTTC | CASSLNAAGAGETQYF
- | TRBJ2-3 | TRBV3-1/TRBV3-2 | once | TGTGCCAGCAGCCAAAGGGGGGGCGATACGCAGTATTTT | CASSQRGGDTQYF
TRBD1 | TRBJ1-2 | TRBV27 | once | TGTGCCAGCAGTTTCTGGACAGGGGGCACGCTTAATGGCTACACCTTC | CASSFWTGGTLNGYTF
- | TRBJ2-5 | TRBV18 | - | TGTGCCAGCTCGACTCAAGAGACCCAGTACTTC | CASSTQETQYF
- | TRBJ1-2 | TRBV7-9 | - | TGTGCCAGCAGTCACACGGACAACGGACCCTTCGGTGGTGGCTACACCTTC | CASSHTDNGPFGGGYTF
- | TRBJ2-5 | TRBV5-1 | once | TGCGCCAGCAGCTTGGAACGGGGGGCCAAAGAGACCCAGTACTTC | CASSLERGAKETQYF
TRBD2 | TRBJ2-5 | TRBV10-3 | - | TGTGCCATCAGTGAGGGACTAGCGGGAAGGTTCGAGACCCAGTACTTC | CAISEGLAGRFETQYF
- | TRBJ1-2 | TRBV12-2 | - | TGTGCAAGTCGCTTAGGGGCCAGGGGGTCTGATGGCTACACCTTC | CASRLGARGSDGYTF
- | TRBJ1-5 | TRBV28 | - | TGTGCCAGCAGTTCGGGACAAGGCAATCAGCCCCAGCATTTT | CASSSGQGNQPQHF
TRBD1 | TRBJ1-2 | TRBV5-1 | - | TGCGCCAGCAGCTTCGGACAGGGCTACTCTAACTATGGCTACACCTTC | CASSFGQGYSNYGYTF
- | TRBJ2-5 | TRBV7-9 | - | TGTGCCAGCAGCTCCTCATGGACTCCAGAGACCCAGTACTTC | CASSSSWTPETQYF
- | TRBJ2-1 | TRBV29-1 | - | TGCAGCGCCCTCCCTCTAGCGTACGATGAGCAGTTCTTC | CSALPLAYDEQFF
- | TRBJ1-2 | TRBV28 | once | TGTGCCAGCAGTTTTCCACGGACGGGGAATAACTATGGCTACACCTTC | CASSFPRTGNNYGYTF
TRBD2 | TRBJ2-5 | TRBV27 | - | TGTGCCAGCAGTCGCCCGCCCGCGGGAGGAATGGAGACCCAGTACTTC | CASSRPPAGGMETQYF
TRBD1 | TRBJ2-2 | TRBV10-1 | once | TGCGCCAGCAGTGTCCGGGACAGAAACACCGGGGAGCTGTTTTTT | CASSVRDRNTGELFF
- | TRBJ2-1 | TRBV4-1 | - | TGCGCCAGCAGCCAGGGTCTACAGGGGCGGGGTGAGCAGTTCTTC | CASSQGLQGRGEQFF
- | TRBJ1-2 | TRBV9 | - | TGTGCCAGCAGCGCCACAGACAGATTAGGGGGCTACACCTTC | CASSATDRLGGYTF
TRBD1 | TRBJ2-5 | TRBV6-1 | few | TGTGCCAGCAGTCTAAGACAGGGACAAGAGACCCAGTACTTC | CASSLRQGQETQYF
TRBD2 | TRBJ2-3 | TRBV10-3 | - | TGTGCCATCGGGACTAGCGGGAGTAGGGATACGCAGTATTTT | CAIGTSGSRDTQYF
- | TRBJ2-6 | TRBV5-8 | once | TGTGCCAGCAGCTTTGCAGGGCAATCTTCTGGGGCCAACGTCCTGACTTTC | CASSFAGQSSGANVLTF
- | TRBJ1-6 | TRBV7-2 | - | TGTGCCAGCAGCTTAAGGCAGGGGCCATCACCCCTCCACTTT | CASSLRQGPSPLHF
- | TRBJ2-2 | TRBV7-2 | - | TGTGCCAGCAGCTTAGTTCTGGCAGGGCTGAGGACCGGGGAGCTGTTTTTT | CASSLVLAGLRTGELFF
TRBD1 | TRBJ1-1 | TRBV27 | - | TGTGCCAGCGGACAGGGGGCATCGAGGACTGAAGCTTTCTTT | CASGQGASRTEAFF
- | TRBJ1-1 | TRBV19 | - | TGTGCCAGTACCCAACAGTTTCGAGTGAACACTGAAGCTTTCTTT | CASTQQFRVNTEAFF
TRBD2 | TRBJ2-5 | TRBV28 | - | TGTGCCAGCAGTCGGACTAGCGCGATCGAGACCCAGTACTTC | CASSRTSAIETQYF
TRBD2 | TRBJ2-1 | TRBV27 | - | TGTGCCAGCAGTTTCCTCAGCGGGGGGGAGTACAATGAGCAGTTCTTC | CASSFLSGGEYNEQFF
TRBD1 | TRBJ2-6 | TRBV3-1/TRBV3-2 | - | TGTGCCAGCAGCCAAGATTGGGACAGGGAGGTCTATAGAACCAACGTCCTGACTTTC | CASSQDWDREVYRTNVLTF
- | TRBJ1-1 | TRBV6-5 | - | TGTGTTAGCGGGGAGAACACTGAAGCTTTCTTT | CVSGENTEAFF